These 27 T cell receptor beta chains were sequenced from one sample in a study of beta chain features in type 1 diabetes. Sequenced material consisted of expressed TCRB transcripts (all of the isolated RNA was reverse transcribed). Assay: immunoSEQ multiplex PCR; the TCRdb copy retains only in-frame clones and omits some. The sample includes about 140,000 clones, 6.9% seen only once; the top ten take approximately 1.5%. Sequenced input: central memory CD4+ T cells from blood. The receptors were sampled from a woman in her twenties or thirties in good health.

This clone has only a few counts. The V and J genes are TRBV9 and TRBJ1-3, with 9 bases aligning to TRBD1. Germline V gives CDR1 SGDLS, CDR2 YYNGEE. The CDR3 runs 18 residues. V trimming: 3 bases; J trimming: 0 bases; junction bases outside the gene matches: 10. CDR3 amino acids: CASSGGQGSTFSGNTIYF. The CDR3 DNA reads as TGTGCCAGCAGCGGGGGACAGGGATCCACTTTCTCTGGAAACACCATATATTTT. The full variable domain, its missing parts supplied by reference TRBV9 and TRBJ1-3, is DSGVTQTPKHLITATGQRVTLRCSPRSGDLSVYWYQQSLDQGLQFLIQYYNGEERAKGNILERFSAQQFPDLHSELNLSSLELGDSALYFCASSGGQGSTFSGNTIYFGEGSWLTVV.

The V call is TRBV7-3, the J call TRBJ1-1; no reliable D call. Between the trimmed V and J ends, which lost 1 base and 1 base, there was a span of 10 bases. Per germline, CDR1 SGHTA and CDR2 FQGTGA. This CDR3 has 15 amino acids. CDR3 sequence: CASSLSVGTNTEAFF. DNA of the CDR3: TGTGCCAGCAGCTTAAGTGTGGGCACGAACACTGAAGCTTTCTTT.

This clone was counted at least ten times. This chain uses TRBV7-9 with TRBJ1-4; tentative D call: TRBD1 (5 bases). V gave up 5 bases and J gave up 6 bases, with 19 bases separating them. Germline V CDR1 and CDR2: SEHNR, FQNEAQ (reference sequence). The length of the CDR3 is 16 residues. The CDR3: CASSPLVGGSDEKLFF. The CDR3 bases are TGTGCCAGCAGCCCACTCGTCGGGGGGAGCGATGAAAAACTGTTTTTT. Looking up the rest from reference TRBV7-9 and TRBJ1-4 gives the full variable domain: DTGVSQNPRHKITKRGQNVTFRCDPISEHNRLYWYRQTLGQGPEFLTYFQNEAQLEKSRLLSDRFSAERPKGSFSTLEIQRTEQGDSAMYLCASSPLVGGSDEKLFFGSGTQLSVL.

The chain is built from TRBV7-9 and TRBJ2-7; possible D gene TRBD2, 5 bases. Trimming took 4 bases from V and 1 from J, leaving 11 bases between them. Germline-derived CDR1 and CDR2 are SEHNR and FQNEAQ (reference sequence). This CDR3 comprises 14 residues. DNA of the CDR3: TGTGCCAGCAGCTCCAGGACGGGATCCTACGAGCAGTACTTC. This codes for CASSSRTGSYEQYF.

The table lists this clone with many counts. The chain uses TRBV29-1 and TRBJ1-5, with 9 bases fitting TRBD1. Germline assignment: CDR1 SQVTM and CDR2 ANQGSEA. The CDR3 is made up of 12 amino acids. Unmatched junction bases numbered 5, after V lost 6 bases and J lost 8 bases. This chain's CDR3 is CSVGTGMEPQHF. For the CDR3, the DNA is TGCAGCGTGGGGACAGGGATGGAGCCCCAGCATTTT.

The J gene is TRBJ1-3, the V gene TRBV27; D is unresolved. Germline V gene sequence: CDR1 MNHEY, CDR2 SMNVEV (reference sequence). The germline V and J ends were trimmed by 6 bases and 4 bases, with 10 bases remaining between them. The CDR3 loop spans 13 amino acids. CDR3 coding DNA: TGTGCCAGCAGAGAGTACTCCGGAAACACCATATATTTT. It codes for CASREYSGNTIYF.

CDR3 loop: CASSLPPDRSTHGYTF. The CDR3 bases are TGTGCCAGCAGCTTACCCCCGGACAGGTCAACCCATGGCTACACCTTC. J is TRBJ1-2 and V is TRBV7-9; 7 nucleotides agree with TRBD1. The CDR3 runs 16 residues. The germline V gene has CDR1 SEHNR and CDR2 FQNEAQ (reference sequence). V dropped 2 bases and J dropped 6; count of bases not matched to a gene: 12.

This clone was detected a few times. Other DNA sequences in the same sample also yield this CDR3. This chain joins TRBV28 and TRBJ1-5; possibly TRBD1 for D (6 bases). In germline, CDR1 is MDHEN, CDR2 SYDVKM. CDR3 length: 16 residues. Trimming stripped 1 base from V and 0 bases from J, with 10 bases between. The CDR3 loop reads CASSLSSRGSNQPQHF. The CDR3 nucleotides are TGTGCCAGCAGTTTATCTTCCAGGGGTAGCAATCAGCCCCAGCATTTT.

This chain's CDR3 is CASSPKRLANEQFF. The CDR3, as DNA: TGTGCCAGCAGCCCCAAGAGACTAGCCAATGAGCAGTTCTTC. The V gene is TRBV6-1, the J gene TRBJ2-1; 7 positions match TRBD2. V was clipped by 6 bases and J by 6 bases; unmatched bases: 8. The CDR3 totals 14 residues. Germline-derived CDR1 and CDR2 are MNHNS and SASEGT.

The DNA for the CDR3 is TGTGCCAGCAGCTTGGACGGGAGCTCCTACAATGAGCAGTTCTTC. Translating gives CASSLDGSSYNEQFF. The genes are TRBV5-6 and TRBJ2-1; D is possibly TRBD2 (6 bases). This CDR3 contains 15 residues. Germline CDR1 and CDR2: SGHDT and YYEEEE. With 0 bases removed from V and 0 bases from J, the gap between germline ends came to 7 bases.

This clone has only a few counts. The CDR3 region has the DNA TGTGCCAGCAGGGCGGGAGGGAGCACAGATACGCAGTATTTT. Its protein is CASRAGGSTDTQYF. V usage is TRBV28 and J usage is TRBJ2-3, with 9 bases that match TRBD2. The length of the CDR3 is 14 residues. The V and J ends lost 6 bases and 0 bases, in that order; junction bases with no gene match: 1. The germline V gene has CDR1 MDHEN and CDR2 SYDVKM.

The chain carries TRBV7-8 and TRBJ1-5; D may be TRBD1 (5 bases). Germline CDR1 SGHVS, CDR2 FQNEAQ. This CDR3 contains 16 residues. The ends were cut back, 7 bases at V and 5 bases at J, with 21 bases in the middle. CDR3 protein: CASIPSGAGLDQPQHF. CDR3 DNA: TGTGCCAGCATCCCCTCTGGCGCGGGGCTTGATCAGCCCCAGCATTTT.

CDR3 loop: CASSAGTSESTDTQYF. CDR3 nucleotide sequence: TGTGCCAGCAGCGCTGGGACTAGCGAAAGCACAGATACGCAGTATTTT. The V call is TRBV5-4, the J call TRBJ2-3; the match to TRBD2 covers 10 bases. Per germline, CDR1 SGHNT and CDR2 YYREEE (reference sequence). This CDR3 region has 16 residues. Germline trimming cut 4 bases from V and 0 bases from J; bases unmatched to any gene: 5.

This clone has only a few counts. V is TRBV28 and J is TRBJ2-7; 12 nucleotides line up with TRBD1. This CDR3 is 16 amino acids long. Germline V gives CDR1 MDHEN, CDR2 SYDVKM. V dropped 6 bases and J dropped 5; count of bases not matched to a gene: 11. CDR3: CASRSLPGQGADEQYF. CDR3 sequence (DNA): TGTGCCAGCAGGTCACTACCGGGACAGGGGGCCGACGAGCAGTACTTC.

Many counts were recorded for this clone. V usage is TRBV9 and J usage is TRBJ1-4, with D unclear. Germline CDR1 SGDLS, CDR2 YYNGEE. The V and J ends lost 1 base and 0 bases respectively, with 13 bases between them. CDR3 size: 17 residues. CDR3 nucleotide sequence: TGTGCCAGCAGCGTATCCCCCCTAGGATCAACTAATGAAAAACTGTTTTTT. It encodes CASSVSPLGSTNEKLFF.

This clone was recorded at least ten times. V is TRBV7-2 and J is TRBJ2-2, with D possibly TRBD1 on 5 matching bases. The germline CDR1 and CDR2 sequences are SGHTA and FQGNSA. The CDR3 loop spans 15 amino acids. Trimming took off 2 bases at V and 0 bases at J, with 7 bases between the two ends. As DNA, the CDR3 is TGTGCCAGCAGCTTAAGGACACCGAACACCGGGGAGCTGTTTTTT. Protein: CASSLRTPNTGELFF.

The chain uses TRBV2 and TRBJ2-5, with TRBD1 matching 8 bases. Looked up from germline, CDR1 is SNHLY and CDR2 is FYNNEI. V lost 2 bases, J lost 8 bases, and 10 bases stayed unmatched. This CDR3 is 15 amino acids long. The CDR3 bases are TGTGCCAGCAGTGAAATCCCCGGACAGGGCGGCACCCAGTACTTC. It yields the protein CASSEIPGQGGTQYF.

There are a few counts of this clone. This chain links TRBV18 with TRBJ2-1; 12 positions match TRBD2. Unmatched junction bases numbered 2, after V lost 1 base and J lost 7 bases. Germline assignment: CDR1 KGHSH and CDR2 LQKENI. The CDR3 is 15 amino acids. The CDR3 reads CASSPRTSGRNEQFF. The CDR3 nucleotides are TGTGCCAGCTCACCACGCACTAGCGGGAGGAATGAGCAGTTCTTC. The variable domain in full, with the rest retrieved from reference TRBV18 and TRBJ2-1, is NAGVMQNPRHLVRRRGQEARLRCSPMKGHSHVYWYRQLPEEGLKFMVYLQKENIIDESGMPKERFSAEFPKEGPSILRIQQVVRGDSAAYFCASSPRTSGRNEQFFGPGTRLTVL.

This clone was recorded at least ten times. The V and J genes are TRBV13 and TRBJ1-4; the D gene is possibly TRBD1 (5 bases). This CDR3 contains 14 residues. Germline CDR1 reads PRHDT; CDR2 reads FYEKMQ (reference sequence). The V end lost 3 bases, the J end lost 7 bases, and 12 bases lay between the germline ends. In DNA form, the CDR3 reads TGTGCCAGCAGCTTGGCACGTGACAGTGAAAAACTGTTTTTT. Translation gives CASSLARDSEKLFF.

This clone was seen a handful of times. The chain combines TRBV27 with TRBJ1-2; D is ambiguous. V gave up 6 bases and J gave up 0 bases, with 14 bases separating them. The CDR3 covers 15 residues. In germline, CDR1 is MNHEY, CDR2 SMNVEV (reference sequence). The CDR3 coding sequence is TGTGCCAGCAGAGATCCCCACAATTCTAACTATGGCTACACCTTC. Its protein product is CASRDPHNSNYGYTF.

The chain employs TRBV5-6 and TRBJ2-5; D not resolved. V dropped 0 bases and J dropped 4 bases, with 10 bases sitting between them. The germline gives CDR1 SGHDT, CDR2 YYEEEE. The CDR3 consists of 14 residues. The CDR3: CASSLVSRRETQYF. CDR3 DNA: TGTGCCAGCAGCTTGGTTTCTAGGCGAGAGACCCAGTACTTC.

This clone was recorded a few times. The chain employs TRBV19 and TRBJ2-5, with 7 bases that match TRBD1. The J segment lost 1 base and the V segment lost 3 bases, leaving 5 bases of the junction unmatched. The CDR3 covers 15 residues. Germline V CDR1 and CDR2: LNHDA, SQIVND (reference sequence). CDR3 sequence (DNA): TGTGCCAGTAGTATCCCAGGACAGGTCCAAGAGACCCAGTACTTC. Protein sequence: CASSIPGQVQETQYF. Supplemented by reference TRBV19 and TRBJ2-5, the full variable domain reads DGGITQSPKYLFRKEGQNVTLSCEQNLNHDAMYWYRQDPGQGLRLIYYSQIVNDFQKGDIAEGYSVSREKKESFPLTVTSAQKNPTAFYLCASSIPGQVQETQYFGPGTRLLVL.

This clone was detected many times. In DNA form, the CDR3 reads TGTGCCAGCTCAGGGTTACAGGGGAACGAGCAGTACTTC. Amino acid sequence: CASSGLQGNEQYF. The V call is TRBV18, the J call TRBJ2-7; 7 bases map to TRBD1. CDR1 and CDR2 (germline): KGHSH, LQKENI. V dropped 5 bases and J dropped 5; count of bases not matched to a gene: 6. The length of the CDR3 is 13 residues.

This clone came up many times. The chain has TRBV7-2 and TRBJ2-4, with D unclear. The CDR3 runs 13 residues. Trimming left V 5 bases short and J 8 bases short, with 13 bases between. Germline CDR1 and CDR2: SGHTA and FQGNSA. The CDR3 loop is CASSPPGGDIQYF. CDR3 coding DNA: TGTGCCAGCAGCCCGCCCGGCGGAGACATTCAGTACTTC.

In this sample, this clone turned up many times. The chain recombines TRBV9 with TRBJ2-1; 10 bases are shared with TRBD1. V was clipped by 4 bases and J by 9 bases; unmatched bases: 10. CDR1 and CDR2 (germline): SGDLS, YYNGEE. The CDR3 consists of 15 residues. CDR3 sequence reads: CASSRTGTGVGEQFF. In nucleotides, the CDR3 is TGTGCCAGCAGCCGCACCGGGACAGGGGTAGGTGAGCAGTTCTTC.

This clone was counted between two and nine times. The rearrangement links TRBV7-6 to TRBJ2-1, with 9 bases identical to TRBD2. Per germline, CDR1 SGHVS and CDR2 FNYEAQ. Trimming at V came to 5 bases and at J to 13 bases, leaving 6 bases not matched to a gene. The CDR3 is made up of 12 amino acids. CDR3 sequence: CASSLLAGIQFF. CDR3 nucleotides: TGTGCCAGCAGCCTTCTAGCGGGAATCCAGTTCTTC.

The chain recombines TRBV11-2 with TRBJ1-2; 7 nucleotides align to TRBD1. V was clipped by 5 bases and J by 2 bases; unmatched bases: 2. Germline CDR1 and CDR2: SGHAT and FQNNGV. The CDR3 loop spans 13 amino acids. The CDR3 spells CASSMGQNYGYTF. The CDR3 DNA follows: TGTGCCAGCAGCATGGGACAGAACTATGGCTACACCTTC.